These 12 T cell receptor beta chains were sequenced from one sample in a study of lymphopenia after photon versus proton radiotherapy. TCRdb's table, derived via immunoSEQ multiplex PCR, lists solely in-frame clones and lacks some. The table records about 60,000 clones, about 88% of them present only once. Source: peripheral blood, taken from a patient treated with proton-based radiotherapy. All receptors derive from a man in his 60s with pancreatic cancer.

This clone was seen just once. This chain connects TRBV2 to TRBJ2-1; no reliable D call. The CDR3 is made up of 15 amino acids. The germline V gene has CDR1 SNHLY and CDR2 FYNNEI. V was cut by 4 bases and J by 4 bases, with 14 bases left in between. The CDR3 is CASSVTFSAYNEQFF. CDR3 nucleotide sequence: TGTGCCAGCAGTGTGACATTTTCAGCTTACAATGAGCAGTTCTTC.

This clone was detected once. The genes are TRBV6-5 and TRBJ2-7; 10 bases fit TRBD1. The CDR3 is 15 amino acids. V shed 0 bases and J 3 bases; nucleotides not matched to a gene: 2. Germline-derived CDR1 and CDR2 are MNHEY and SVGAGI. CDR3 sequence (DNA): TGTGCCAGCAGTTACTCCGACAGGGGGCTCTACGAGCAGTACTTC. Encoded protein: CASSYSDRGLYEQYF.

The V call is TRBV6-1, the J call TRBJ2-3; TRBD1 might be the D (6 bases). Trimming stripped 6 bases from V and 3 bases from J, with 16 bases between. The germline CDR1 and CDR2 sequences are MNHNS and SASEGT. This CDR3 has 15 amino acids. The CDR3 loop reads CASSPETGFTDTQYF. The CDR3 coding sequence is TGTGCCAGCAGCCCCGAGACAGGTTTTACAGATACGCAGTATTTT.

The chain links TRBV7-2 to TRBJ2-2, with D perhaps matching TRBD2 (5 bases). Trimming cost V 0 bases and J 5 bases, with 7 bases left between them. The CDR3 has 14 amino acids. CDR1 and CDR2 (germline): SGHTA, FQGNSA. As DNA, the CDR3 is TGTGCCAGCAGCTTAGCGGGAGTAACCGGGGAGCTGTTTTTT. Translated: CASSLAGVTGELFF. The full variable domain, in which reference TRBV7-2 and TRBJ2-2 provide the parts outside the CDR3, is GAGVSQSPSNKVTEKGKDVELRCDPISGHTALYWYRQSLGQGLEFLIYFQGNSAPDKSGLPSDRFSAERTGGSVSTLTIQRTQQEDSAVYLCASSLAGVTGELFFGEGSRLTVL.

The chain uses TRBV5-1 and TRBJ2-5; D possibly uses TRBD1 or TRBD2 (6 bases each). V was cut by 5 bases and J by 0 bases, with 14 bases left in between. Germline assignment: CDR1 SGHRS and CDR2 YFSETQ. The CDR3 sequence is 15 residues long. The CDR3 spells CASRRTGAYQETQYF. In DNA form, the CDR3 reads TGCGCCAGCAGAAGAACGGGGGCGTACCAAGAGACCCAGTACTTC.

The chain employs TRBV6-1 and TRBJ1-5; D perhaps matches TRBD1 (5 bases). The CDR3 covers 14 residues. Trimming cost V 5 bases and J 6 bases, with 14 bases left between them. Germline V gene lookup returns CDR1 MNHNS and CDR2 SASEGT. The CDR3 loop reads CASSRAGSSQPQHF. CDR3 nucleotide sequence: TGTGCCAGCAGTCGGGCAGGGTCCAGTCAGCCCCAGCATTTT.

Concerning this clone: The sample holds other DNA sequences that translate to the same CDR3. The CDR3 reads CASSLFGPGEQYF. The DNA for the CDR3 is TGTGCCAGCAGCTTATTTGGGCCGGGCGAACAGTACTTC. J is TRBJ2-7 and V is TRBV11-1; D gene uncertain. CDR1 SGHAT and CDR2 FQDESV come from the germline V gene (reference sequence). With 2 bases removed from V and 10 bases from J, the gap between germline ends came to 15 bases. The CDR3 extends over 13 amino acids.

The CDR3 coding sequence is TGTGCCAGCACCTTACTCAGGGGACGAAACCAAGAGACCCAGTACTTC. Amino acid sequence: CASTLLRGRNQETQYF. V usage is TRBV2 and J usage is TRBJ2-5; possible D gene TRBD1, 6 bases. Germline CDR1 reads SNHLY; CDR2 reads FYNNEI. V gave up 7 bases and J gave up 0 bases, with 18 bases separating them. This CDR3 contains 16 residues. The full variable domain, completed using reference TRBV2 and TRBJ2-5, is EPEVTQTPSHQVTQMGQEVILRCVPISNHLYFYWYRQILGQKVEFLVSFYNNEISEKSEIFDDQFSVERPDGSNFTLKIRSTKLEDSAMYFCASTLLRGRNQETQYFGPGTRLLVL.

The rearrangement joins TRBV7-8 to TRBJ2-5, with a tentative D call TRBD2 (6 bases). Germline assignment: CDR1 SGHVS and CDR2 FQNEAQ. This CDR3 is 14 amino acids long. Between the trimmed V and J ends, which lost 5 bases and 1 base, there was a span of 11 bases. In nucleotides, the CDR3 is TGTGCCAGCAGCCCTGGACTATTCCAAGAGACCCAGTACTTC. Its translation: CASSPGLFQETQYF.

This chain links TRBV5-1 with TRBJ1-1; 12 nucleotides align to TRBD1. The V and J ends lost 7 bases and 5 bases, in that order; junction bases with no gene match: 6. In germline, CDR1 is SGHRS, CDR2 YFSETQ. The length of the CDR3 is 14 residues. CDR3 DNA sequence: TGCGCCAGCTTCGGGACAGGGGGCCGGACTGAAGCTTTCTTT. Encoded protein: CASFGTGGRTEAFF.

V is TRBV9 and J is TRBJ2-3, with D unresolved. Germline V lookup: CDR1 SGDLS, CDR2 YYNGEE. The CDR3 is 14 amino acids. Trimming cost V 3 bases and J 2 bases, with 10 bases left between them. The CDR3, as DNA: TGTGCCAGCAGCGCGACCCTGGACACAGATACGCAGTATTTT. Translating it yields CASSATLDTDTQYF.

This rearrangement joins TRBV4-1 to TRBJ2-5; unclear D gene. Germline loops: CDR1 MGHRA, CDR2 YSYEKL. Trimming left V 0 bases short and J 6 bases short, with 14 bases between. The CDR3 is 15 residues long. This CDR3 is CASSQDFPRSKTQYF. The CDR3 nucleotides are TGCGCCAGCAGCCAAGACTTCCCTCGGTCGAAGACCCAGTACTTC.